This TCR beta chain originates from a study of regulatory T cells in long-lasting Graves disease. Study-level results: Accuracy was perhaps lowered by the small sample size. TRBV28 was favored in persistent disease, as were TRBJ1-2 and TRBJ2-5.

Time point defined: persistent/refractory GD, antithyroid drugs over 5 years with positive TRAb. PBMCs provided the RNA from which the TCR library was made. The table lists this clonotype with a few counts. The antigen remains undetermined. The germline V gene has CDR1 SGHAT and CDR2 FQNNGV. CDR3 length equals 15 residues. V was cut by 6 bases and J by 0 bases, with 12 bases left in between. Sequencing libraries for TCR beta were prepared with iRepertoire HTBI primers and Arm-PCR of CDR3 regions. TCRdb re-derived calls from the multiplex PCR reads in MiXCR, one entry per CDR3 protein. The table has hundreds of thousands of distinct CDR3 sequences, less than 25% seen once.

This sequence joins TRBV11-2 and TRBJ1-3, with D perhaps matching TRBD1 (5 bases). The input for sequencing was peripheral blood mononuclear cells (PBMCs), taken when the disease was refractory, from a patient treated with antithyroid drugs. This clonotype was obtained from a female donor with Graves disease. DNA of the CDR3: TGTGCCAGCAGTTTTGACAGCAACTCTGGAAACACCATATATTTT. Protein sequence: CASSFDSNSGNTIYF.